These 13 T cell receptor beta chains share one sample of origin, sequenced in a study of blood T cell repertoires in COVID-19. The repertoire was sequenced with immunoSEQ multiplex PCR; TCRdb's copy has only in-frame clones and lacks some. Here the sample spans 310,000 or so clones, roughly 90% being singletons. The sequenced sample was peripheral blood. These receptors were collected from a man aged 18 to 30 who had recovered from COVID-19.

The chain uses TRBV5-6 and TRBJ2-7; the D gene is possibly TRBD1 (5 bases). Germline V gene lookup returns CDR1 SGHDT and CDR2 YYEEEE. V was trimmed by 5 bases and J by 1 base, leaving 13 bases between them. CDR3 length: 14 amino acids. CDR3 sequence: CASRLGHGSYEQYF. The CDR3 DNA sequence: TGTGCCAGCAGGCTGGGGCACGGATCCTACGAGCAGTACTTC.

The genes are TRBV5-1 and TRBJ2-7; the D is unclear. The CDR3 length is 15 residues. Trimming took off 0 bases at V and 2 bases at J, with 12 bases between the two ends. Germline V gene lookup returns CDR1 SGHRS and CDR2 YFSETQ. The CDR3 DNA reads as TGCGCCAGCAGCTTGGAACTTGCGGCGACCTACGAGCAGTACTTC. It is translated as CASSLELAATYEQYF.

The V call is TRBV4-3, the J call TRBJ1-2, with 7 positions matching TRBD1. This CDR3 is 14 amino acids long. Germline-derived CDR1 and CDR2 are LGHNA and YSLEER. The ends lost 4 bases at V and 0 bases at J; junction bases unmatched: 2. CDR3 amino acids: CASSLGTANYGYTF. DNA for the CDR3: TGCGCCAGCAGCCTCGGGACAGCTAACTATGGCTACACCTTC.

This chain connects TRBV7-9 to TRBJ1-1, with TRBD1 identical over 7 bases. V gave up 5 bases and J gave up 2 bases; unmatched junction bases: 8. The CDR3 covers 15 residues. The germline V gene encodes CDR1 SEHNR and CDR2 FQNEAQ (reference sequence). The CDR3 sequence is CASSAPQGRNTEAFF. For the CDR3, the DNA is TGTGCCAGCAGCGCTCCACAGGGGAGAAACACTGAAGCTTTCTTT.

In nucleotides, the CDR3 is TGTGCCAGCAGCGCCCTCTCCGCCCGGGACACTGAAGCTTTCTTT. Translation gives CASSALSARDTEAFF. This rearrangement joins TRBV9 to TRBJ1-1; D unclear. V lost 3 bases and J 3 bases, leaving 15 bases between the germline ends. The CDR3 runs 15 residues. Germline CDR1 reads SGDLS; CDR2 reads YYNGEE.

The V gene is TRBV19, the J gene TRBJ1-1; the D is unclear. The CDR3 loop spans 13 amino acids. Germline V gene lookup returns CDR1 LNHDA and CDR2 SQIVND (reference sequence). Trimming took 3 bases from V and 1 from J, leaving 6 bases between them. DNA for the CDR3: TGTGCCAGTAGTATCACAGCGAACACTGAAGCTTTCTTT. This gives the protein CASSITANTEAFF.

The genes are TRBV10-1 and TRBJ2-4, with D unresolved. Trimming cost V 6 bases and J 2 bases, with 11 bases left between them. CDR1 is WNHNN and CDR2 is SYGVQD in the germline V gene (reference sequence). CDR3 length equals 14 residues. The CDR3 sequence is CASRVCVTKNIQYF. The CDR3 DNA reads TGCGCCAGCAGAGTTTGCGTGACCAAAAACATTCAGTACTTC.

The J gene is TRBJ2-1, the V gene TRBV7-6; 9 nucleotides line up with TRBD2. CDR1 is SGHVS, CDR2 FNYEAQ, per germline. J was trimmed by 8 bases and V by 1 base; bases with no gene match: 6. The CDR3 sequence is 15 residues long. The CDR3 loop reads CASSLGGGRGDEQFF. The CDR3 DNA reads TGTGCCAGCAGCTTAGGAGGCGGGAGGGGCGATGAGCAGTTCTTC.

The chain employs TRBV27 and TRBJ1-2, with 12 bases identical to TRBD1. The CDR3 is 17 residues long. Germline values: CDR1 MNHEY, CDR2 SMNVEV (reference sequence). Trimming cost V 4 bases and J 4 bases; bases outside gene matches: 10. CDR3 DNA: TGTGCCAGCAGTTCCCGGGGACAGGGGGCAACCACCTATGGCTACACCTTC. This translates into CASSSRGQGATTYGYTF.

The chain recombines TRBV18 with TRBJ2-1; 14 bases are a match to TRBD2. The CDR3 contains 15 residues. V shed 0 bases, J shed 8 bases, and the junction held 0 bases outside the gene matches. Germline CDR1 reads KGHSH; CDR2 reads LQKENI. The CDR3 reads CASSPPGLAGDEQFF. The CDR3 bases are TGTGCCAGCTCACCACCGGGACTAGCGGGAGATGAGCAGTTCTTC.

The CDR3 DNA is TGCGCCAGCAGTGAGCCCTCTGGGCAGGGGGTGTTCACCGGGGAGCTGTTTTTT. Translated, it gives CASSEPSGQGVFTGELFF. The chain joins TRBV10-2 to TRBJ2-2; 7 bases agree with TRBD1. The trim removed 2 bases at V and 4 bases at J, leaving 13 bases unmatched. The CDR3 totals 18 residues. Germline V gene sequence: CDR1 WSHSY, CDR2 SAAADI.

The chain links TRBV19 to TRBJ2-2; TRBD2 matches at 7 bases. The V segment lost 6 bases and the J segment 1 base; nucleotides outside the gene matches: 2. CDR1 is LNHDA and CDR2 is SQIVND in the germline V gene (reference sequence). The CDR3 runs 14 residues. CDR3 loop: CASSRGGNTGELFF. The CDR3, as DNA: TGTGCCAGTAGCCGCGGGGGGAACACCGGGGAGCTGTTTTTT.

The chain joins TRBV10-3 to TRBJ1-1; possibly TRBD1 for D (6 bases). Germline assignment: CDR1 ENHRY and CDR2 SYGVKD. Deletions cut 10 bases from V and 1 base from J, with 13 bases between. The CDR3 runs to 13 residues. CDR3 protein: CATARGENTEAFF. CDR3 nucleotides: TGTGCCACCGCCAGGGGAGAGAACACTGAAGCTTTCTTT.